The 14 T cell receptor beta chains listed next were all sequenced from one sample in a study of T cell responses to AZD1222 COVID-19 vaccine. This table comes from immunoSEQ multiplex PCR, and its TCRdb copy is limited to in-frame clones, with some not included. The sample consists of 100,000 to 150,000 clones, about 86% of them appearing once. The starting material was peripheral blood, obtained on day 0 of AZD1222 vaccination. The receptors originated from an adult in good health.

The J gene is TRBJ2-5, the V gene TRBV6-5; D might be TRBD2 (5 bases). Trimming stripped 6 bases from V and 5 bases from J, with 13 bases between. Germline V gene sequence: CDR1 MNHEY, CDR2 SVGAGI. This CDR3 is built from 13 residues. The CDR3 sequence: CASRGPSGETQYF. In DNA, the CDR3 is TGTGCCAGCAGGGGCCCCAGCGGCGAGACCCAGTACTTC.

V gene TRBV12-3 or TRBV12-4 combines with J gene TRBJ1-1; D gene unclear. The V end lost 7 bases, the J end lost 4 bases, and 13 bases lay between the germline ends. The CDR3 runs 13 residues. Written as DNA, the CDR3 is TGTGCCAGCATCATCGCTCGGGGCACTGAAGCTTTCTTT. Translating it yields CASIIARGTEAFF.

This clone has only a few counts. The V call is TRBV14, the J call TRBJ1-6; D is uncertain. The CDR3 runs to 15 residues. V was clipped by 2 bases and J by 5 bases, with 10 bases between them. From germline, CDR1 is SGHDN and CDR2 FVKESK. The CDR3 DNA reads TGTGCCAGCAGCCAATCGGGAGCTGATAATTCACCCCTCCACTTT. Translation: CASSQSGADNSPLHF.

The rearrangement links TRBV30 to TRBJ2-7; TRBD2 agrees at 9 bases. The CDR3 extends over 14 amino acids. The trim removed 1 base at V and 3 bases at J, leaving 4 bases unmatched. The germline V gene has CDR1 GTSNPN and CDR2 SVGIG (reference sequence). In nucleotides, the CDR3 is TGTGCCTGGAGTGGGGCTAGCGGGGACTACGAGCAGTACTTC. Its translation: CAWSGASGDYEQYF.

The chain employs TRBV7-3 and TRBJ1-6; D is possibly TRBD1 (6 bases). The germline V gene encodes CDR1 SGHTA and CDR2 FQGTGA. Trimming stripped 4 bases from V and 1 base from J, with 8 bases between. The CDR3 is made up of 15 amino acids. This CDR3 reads CASSSGASYNSPLHF. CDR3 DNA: TGTGCCAGCAGCTCGGGGGCGTCCTATAATTCACCCCTCCACTTT.

CDR3 nucleotides: TGTGCCAGTATCAAAGGGGGAGGTATCTACAATGAGCAGTTCTTC. Translated: CASIKGGGIYNEQFF. The chain combines TRBV19 with TRBJ2-1; D could derive from TRBD1 or TRBD2 (6 bases each). V lost 7 bases, J lost 3 bases, and 16 bases lay in between. The CDR3 is made up of 15 amino acids. Germline assignment: CDR1 LNHDA and CDR2 SQIVND (reference sequence).

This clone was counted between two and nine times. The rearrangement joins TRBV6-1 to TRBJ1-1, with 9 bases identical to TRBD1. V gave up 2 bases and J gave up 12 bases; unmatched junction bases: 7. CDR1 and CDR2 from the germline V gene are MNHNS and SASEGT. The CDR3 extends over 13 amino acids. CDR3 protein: CASSEYEGTGSFF. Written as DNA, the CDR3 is TGTGCCAGCAGTGAATATGAGGGGACAGGGTCTTTCTTT.

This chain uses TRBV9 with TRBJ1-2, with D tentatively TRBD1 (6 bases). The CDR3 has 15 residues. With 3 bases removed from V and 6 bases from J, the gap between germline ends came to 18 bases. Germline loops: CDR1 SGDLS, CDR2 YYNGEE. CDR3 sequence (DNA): TGTGCCAGCAGCGCTAAAGTACAGGGCCCCGATGGCTACACCTTC. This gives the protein CASSAKVQGPDGYTF.

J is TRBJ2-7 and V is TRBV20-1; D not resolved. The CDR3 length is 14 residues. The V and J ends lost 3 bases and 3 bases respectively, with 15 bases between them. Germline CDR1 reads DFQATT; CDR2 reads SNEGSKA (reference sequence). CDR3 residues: CSASGRLVGYEQYF. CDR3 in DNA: TGCAGTGCTAGTGGCAGGCTGGTGGGCTACGAGCAGTACTTC.

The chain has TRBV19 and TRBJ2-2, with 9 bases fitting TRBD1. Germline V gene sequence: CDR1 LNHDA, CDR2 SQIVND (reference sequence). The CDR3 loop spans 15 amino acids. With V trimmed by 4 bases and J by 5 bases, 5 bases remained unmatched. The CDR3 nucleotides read TGTGCCAGTAGTAGGGACAGGGCTATAACCGGGGAGCTGTTTTTT. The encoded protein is CASSRDRAITGELFF.

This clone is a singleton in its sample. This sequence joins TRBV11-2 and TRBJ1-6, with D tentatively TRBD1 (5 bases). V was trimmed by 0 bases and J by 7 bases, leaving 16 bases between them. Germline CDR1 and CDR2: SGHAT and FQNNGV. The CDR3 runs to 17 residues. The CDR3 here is CASSLELGGIGNSPLHF. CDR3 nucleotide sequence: TGTGCCAGCAGCTTAGAGTTGGGGGGGATAGGGAATTCACCCCTCCACTTT.

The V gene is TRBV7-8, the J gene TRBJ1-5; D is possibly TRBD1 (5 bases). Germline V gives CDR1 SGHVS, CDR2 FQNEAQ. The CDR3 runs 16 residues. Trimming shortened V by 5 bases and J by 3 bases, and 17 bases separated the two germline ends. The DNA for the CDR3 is TGTGCCAGCAGCCCCCTCGGGGCCCAATCCAATCAGCCCCAGCATTTT. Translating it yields CASSPLGAQSNQPQHF.

The CDR3 DNA follows: TGTGCCTCCCGGGATAGGGGGAGCTACGAGCAGTACTTC. Translating gives CASRDRGSYEQYF. The V call is TRBV27, the J call TRBJ2-7, with a possible D match to TRBD1 (6 bases). Germline assignment: CDR1 MNHEY and CDR2 SMNVEV (reference sequence). Trimming left V 11 bases short and J 3 bases short, with 17 bases between. The CDR3 has 13 amino acids.

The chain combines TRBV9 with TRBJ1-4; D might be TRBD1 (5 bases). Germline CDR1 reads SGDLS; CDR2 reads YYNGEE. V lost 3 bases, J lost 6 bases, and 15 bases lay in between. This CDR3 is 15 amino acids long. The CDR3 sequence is CASSGVAGDDEKLFF. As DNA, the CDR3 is TGTGCCAGCAGCGGCGTTGCGGGGGACGATGAAAAACTGTTTTTT. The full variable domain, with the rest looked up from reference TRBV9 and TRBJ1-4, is DSGVTQTPKHLITATGQRVTLRCSPRSGDLSVYWYQQSLDQGLQFLIQYYNGEERAKGNILERFSAQQFPDLHSELNLSSLELGDSALYFCASSGVAGDDEKLFFGSGTQLSVL.